The source of this T cell receptor (beta chain) is a study of blood T cell repertoires in COVID-19. CDR1 SGHRS and CDR2 YFSETQ come from the germline V gene. CDR3 length equals 16 residues. V shed 7 bases and J 7 bases; nucleotides not matched to a gene: 17. The repertoire was sequenced with immunoSEQ multiplex PCR; TCRdb's copy has only in-frame clones and lacks some. The sample carries about 280,000 clones, roughly nine tenths recorded once. Cohort placement rested on clinical history that participants reported themselves. Recovered status applied to Cohort 3 donors who had two consecutive negative PCRs. It also applied to those with clearance or with symptom resolution.

Specimen: PBMCs or T cells enriched from blood (not recorded which). This clonotype was obtained from a woman aged 40 to 55 who had recovered from COVID-19. V is TRBV5-1 and J is TRBJ2-1, with 7 positions matching TRBD2. The CDR3 sequence is CASGAQERLALNEQFF. CDR3 in DNA: TGCGCCAGCGGGGCGCAGGAACGACTAGCTTTGAATGAGCAGTTCTTC.